This TCR beta chain derives from a study of blood T cell repertoires in COVID-19. Study-wide context: PBMCs, B-cell-depleted T cells, or T cells provided the cDNA or gDNA that made up the material.

Researchers sorted participants into cohorts using their self-reported clinical history. Before being deemed recovered, Cohort 3 donors had two negative PCRs, clearance, or symptom resolution. Assay used: immunoSEQ multiplex PCR; TCRdb lists only in-frame clones, some missing. The data show 200,000 to 250,000 clones, about four fifths seen once. Sequencing was carried out using PBMCs or T cells enriched from blood (not recorded which). This TCR was sampled from a woman in her thirties or forties who had recovered from COVID-19.

Written as DNA, the CDR3 is TGTGCCAGCAGTCCTAGCGGGGGCTACAATCAGCCCCAGCATTTT. It translates to CASSPSGGYNQPQHF. This chain links TRBV6-5 with TRBJ1-5; TRBD1 might be the D (6 bases). The CDR3 runs 15 residues. Trimming left V 5 bases short and J 3 bases short, with 14 bases between. CDR1 MNHEY and CDR2 SVGAGI come from the germline V gene.